This entry lists 5 T cell receptor beta chains sequenced from one sample in a study of Graves' ophthalmopathy and Graves' hyperthyroidism. Scientists amplified the TCR beta CDR3 regions from RNA transcripts. The first-round RT-PCR employed HTBI primers together with the Qiagen OneStep RT-PCR kit. A multiplex PCR was then performed as the second round. TCRdb recomputed calls from the multiplex PCR reads with MiXCR, one row per CDR3 protein. The repertoire consists of about 640,000 distinct CDR3 sequences, with about 41% occurring once and the leading ten covering over 2.5%. The sequencing input was peripheral blood. These receptors were taken from an adult man with Graves' ophthalmopathy.

This chain connects TRBV4-3 to TRBJ1-4; 7 bases line up with TRBD1. The CDR3 has 15 amino acids. Germline CDR1 LGHNA, CDR2 YSLEER. The V segment lost 0 bases and the J segment 5 bases; nucleotides outside the gene matches: 3. The CDR3 loop is CASSQEGDRNEKLFF. The CDR3 coding sequence is TGCGCCAGCAGCCAAGAGGGGGACAGAAATGAAAAACTGTTTTTT.

The sample holds many counts of this clonotype. The chain has TRBV2 and TRBJ1-3; the match to TRBD1 covers 8 bases. The CDR3 loop spans 15 amino acids. Germline V CDR1 and CDR2: SNHLY, FYNNEI. V gave up 6 bases and J gave up 3 bases; unmatched junction bases: 7. The CDR3 reads CASRPGQGSGNTIYF. The CDR3, as DNA: TGTGCCAGCAGACCTGGACAGGGAAGTGGAAACACCATATATTTT.

The V call is TRBV20-1, the J call TRBJ2-2, with 7 bases fitting TRBD2. CDR1 and CDR2 from the germline V gene are DFQATT and SNEGSKA (reference sequence). J lost 2 bases, V lost 0 bases, and 12 bases had no gene match. The CDR3 has 18 amino acids. CDR3 nucleotide sequence: TGCAGTGCTAGAGATCGTCGCGGGAGCTCTGGAAACACCGGGGAGCTGTTTTTT. It encodes CSARDRRGSSGNTGELFF.

This clonotype showed up many times. This chain joins TRBV12-3 or TRBV12-4 and TRBJ1-2; 8 bases line up with TRBD1. J lost 6 bases, V lost 3 bases, and 6 bases had no gene match. This CDR3 is 14 amino acids long. CDR3 sequence: CASSLWQGADGYTF. DNA for the CDR3: TGTGCCAGCAGTTTGTGGCAGGGGGCAGATGGCTACACCTTC.

This clonotype has a single count. The chain couples TRBV11-1 to TRBJ2-5; 7 positions match TRBD1. V trimming: 2 bases; J trimming: 6 bases; junction bases outside the gene matches: 9. Germline-derived CDR1 and CDR2 are SGHAT and FQDESV (reference sequence). CDR3 length equals 15 residues. CDR3 nucleotides: TGTGCCAGCAGCTTAAATCGACAGGGATGGAAGACCCAGTACTTC. This gives the protein CASSLNRQGWKTQYF.